This T cell receptor beta chain was recovered during a study of blood T cell repertoires in COVID-19. Study summary: Collection of acute and convalescent COVID-19 samples took place in the United States, Italy and Spain.

Some clones are missing from TCRdb's copy, which holds only in-frame ones; the method was immunoSEQ multiplex PCR. The data contain approximately 100,000 clones, around 91% of them singletons. Unmatched junction bases numbered 8, after V lost 3 bases and J lost 8 bases. The CDR3 extends over 14 amino acids. Germline V gives CDR1 KGHDR, CDR2 SFDVKD. The chain joins TRBV24-1 to TRBJ1-2; TRBD1 matches 7 bases. This sequence originates from a woman older than 75 with acute or convalescent COVID-19. The sequenced material came from peripheral blood. This CDR3 is CATSDRDRRYGYTF. The CDR3 DNA reads TGTGCCACCAGTGATCGGGACAGAAGATACGGCTACACCTTC.